This TCR beta chain was identified during a study of blood T cell repertoires in COVID-19. As originally analysed: For nucleated cells, counts were estimated from reference gene primer amplification. Clones were read by immunoSEQ multiplex PCR, and TCRdb kept only the in-frame ones, dropping some. D and trimming come from the DNA, and the V and J calls and clone size come from that table. The sample shows fewer than 300,000 clones, 75% to 95% of them seen only once. Sequenced material: peripheral blood. The sequence was obtained from a person aged 18 to 29 with COVID-19, enrolled during active disease.

Here the CDR3 DNA reads TGCGCCAGCAGCGTGGGACTGGTCCAAGAGACCCAGTACTTC. Residues: CASSVGLVQETQYF. The rearrangement links TRBV5-1 to TRBJ2-5; maybe TRBD2 (6 bases). The germline V and J ends were trimmed by 4 bases and 1 base, with 11 bases remaining between them. The CDR3 has 14 amino acids. Germline CDR1 SGHRS, CDR2 YFSETQ. The full variable domain, rest sourced from reference TRBV5-1 and TRBJ2-5, is KAGVTQTPRYLIKTRGQQVTLSCSPISGHRSVSWYQQTPGQGLQFLFEYFSETQRNKGNFPGRFSGRQFSNSRSEMNVSTLELGDSALYLCASSVGLVQETQYFGPGTRLLVL.